These T cell receptor beta chains were read from a single sample in a study of Ad26.COV2.S vaccination and SARS-CoV-2 variants. Repertoires were generated with immunoSEQ multiplex PCR, while TCRdb's copy carries only in-frame clones and drops some. The table shows around 420,000 clones, with approximately 90% occurring only once. This material consisted of peripheral blood, taken in a trial of Ad26.COV2.S vaccine versus placebo. These receptors were taken from a person aged 18-65 years who received the Ad26.COV2.S COVID-19 vaccine or a placebo. Each CDR3 is given with its conserved first and last residue. D genes are given only for firm matches. Only some rows state a clone size, as once, few, many or a class for expanded clones.

size: .
D: TRBD1
length: 14
J: TRBJ2-7
V: TRBV2
CDR3: CASSDADRGYEQYF
DNA: TGTGCCAGCAGTGATGCGGACAGGGGCTACGAGCAGTACTTC

size: .
D: TRBD1
length: 20
J: TRBJ1-5
V: TRBV7-8
CDR3: CASSSPGHVGTGFSNQPQHF
DNA: TGTGCCAGCAGCTCTCCCGGCCACGTGGGGACAGGGTTTAGCAATCAGCCCCAGCATTTT

size: .
D: .
length: 15
J: TRBJ1-6
V: TRBV7-8
CDR3: CASSSQAPGNSPLHF
DNA: TGTGCCAGCAGTTCTCAGGCGCCGGGTAATTCACCCCTCCACTTT

size: .
D: TRBD2
length: 18
J: TRBJ2-3
V: TRBV4-3
CDR3: CASSQDLASGGSTDTQYF
DNA: TGCGCCAGCAGCCAAGATCTGGCTAGCGGGGGTTCGACAGATACGCAGTATTTT

size: .
D: .
length: 15
J: TRBJ2-7
V: TRBV7-8
CDR3: CASSLGPGAEDEQYF
DNA: TGTGCCAGCAGCTTAGGCCCAGGGGCCGAAGACGAGCAGTACTTC

size: .
D: .
length: 12
J: TRBJ1-1
V: TRBV30
CDR3: CAWKSGNTEAFF
DNA: TGTGCCTGGAAGTCGGGGAACACTGAAGCTTTCTTT

size: .
D: TRBD1
length: 15
J: TRBJ2-2
V: TRBV3-1/TRBV3-2
CDR3: CASSPWTGGTGELFF
DNA: TGTGCCAGCAGCCCCTGGACAGGGGGGACCGGGGAGCTGTTTTTT

size: .
D: .
length: 15
J: TRBJ2-7
V: TRBV9
CDR3: CASSVAGGGAYEQYF
DNA: TGTGCCAGCAGCGTAGCTGGAGGGGGGGCCTACGAGCAGTACTTC

size: once
D: TRBD2
length: 16
J: TRBJ2-7
V: TRBV5-1
CDR3: CASSLGLAGRPYEQYF
DNA: TGCGCCAGCAGCTTGGGACTAGCGGGGAGACCCTACGAGCAGTACTTC

size: .
D: .
length: 14
J: TRBJ2-5
V: TRBV29-1
CDR3: CSGGGGQTQETQYF
DNA: TGCAGCGGGGGTGGGGGTCAAACTCAAGAGACCCAGTACTTC

size: .
D: TRBD2
length: 13
J: TRBJ2-3
V: TRBV25-1
CDR3: CASSESGLAGQYF
DNA: TGTGCCAGCAGTGAATCCGGACTAGCGGGGCAGTATTTT